This T cell receptor beta chain emerged from a study of T cell repertoires in cytomegalovirus infection. For the study at large: Through public TCR beta signatures, both CMV infection and matching HLA type were indicated.

Germline loops: CDR1 LNHDA, CDR2 SQIVND (reference sequence). The V gene end was trimmed by 9 bases and the J gene end by 2 bases; junction bases not matched to a gene: 8. The CDR3 consists of 14 residues. In regard to this clonotype: Its specificity is unknown.

TCRdb passed the reads through MiXCR, listing each CDR3 protein once. The sample contains fewer than 350,000 distinct CDR3 sequences, approximately 9.5% of which appear only once. Broader study findings: CMV-specific TCR beta clonotypes restricted by HLA-C dominated the ex vivo response. Cumulative public TCR beta family frequency identified carriers of CMV plus the relevant HLA.

The V call is TRBV19, the J call TRBJ2-3; 7 bases agree with TRBD1. Sequencing was done on a sample of PBMCs. The clonotype originates from a human donor in good health (CMV status not recorded). Some clones in this sample may be carry-over from other donors' samples. The CDR3 nucleotides read TGTGCCAGCCATCGGACAGGTGACACAGATACGCAGTATTTT. Its protein product is CASHRTGDTDTQYF. Full variable domain (remainder filled in from reference TRBV19 and TRBJ2-3): DGGITQSPKYLFRKEGQNVTLSCEQNLNHDAMYWYRQDPGQGLRLIYYSQIVNDFQKGDIAEGYSVSREKKESFPLTVTSAQKNPTAFYLCASHRTGDTDTQYFGPGTRLTVL.